The 26 T cell receptor beta chains in this list originate from one sample, sequenced in a study of tumor and adjacent non-tumor tissue in lung cancer. The template was RNA from unsorted bulk tissue. The normal lung tissue was taken more than 3 cm from the tumor edge. The library came from three nested PCR rounds adapted from ARM-PCR protocols. MiXCR, run by TCRdb on the multiplex PCR reads, gives a single entry per CDR3 protein. The sample shows about 77,000 distinct CDR3 sequences, 76% of them seen only once. Sequencing was done on a sample of distant non-tumor lung tissue. These receptor sequences come from a man between 65 and 85 years old with non-small cell lung cancer.

As to this clonotype: A much larger clone differs by one base, so this may be a read error. The DNA of the CDR3 is TGTGCCAGCACCATAGGGACAGGGGACACCGAGGAGCTGTTTTTT. Encoded protein: CASTIGTGDTEELFF. The chain joins TRBV5-6 to TRBJ2-2, with TRBD1 identical over 10 bases. The CDR3 runs 15 residues. CDR1 is SGHDT, CDR2 YYEEEE, per germline.

In the case of this clonotype: An end of the junction differs from the germline gene, which may be a read error. The CDR3 nucleotides are TGCAGCGCCAAGCCCTACCTCCAGACGAGTCAAGAGATCCAGTACTTC. Its protein product is CSAKPYLQTSQEIQYF. The rearrangement uses TRBV29-1 and TRBJ2-5; D gene uncertain. CDR1 and CDR2 from the germline V gene are SQVTM and ANQGSEA. The CDR3 runs 16 residues.

Comments on this clonotype: The conserved phenylalanine or tryptophan normally closing the CDR3 is absent here, so this likely arose from a read error. The chain couples TRBV11-1 to TRBJ1-1; no definite D call. In germline, CDR1 is SGHAT, CDR2 FQDESV (reference sequence). The V and J ends lost 4 bases and 8 bases respectively, with 11 bases between them. CDR3 length equals 12 residues. In DNA, the CDR3 is TGTGCCAGCAGCTCGGTCGGCCCCGAAGCTTTCTTA. Translation gives CASSSVGPEAFL.

Of note for this clonotype: The germline gene is not matched at one end of the junction; a read error may be the cause. The V call is TRBV10-2, the J call TRBJ1-5, with D perhaps TRBD1 (6 bases). The CDR3 runs 15 residues. CDR1 and CDR2 from the germline V gene are WSHSY and SAAADI. CDR3 protein: CASSESDRRNQPKHF. Here the CDR3 DNA reads TGTGCCAGCAGTGAGTCTGACAGGCGGAATCAGCCCAAGCATTTT.

This chain uses TRBV4-1 with TRBJ1-2; 7 positions match TRBD1. Germline V gene lookup returns CDR1 MGHRA and CDR2 YSYEKL. V shed 10 bases, J shed 1 base, and the junction held 9 bases outside the gene matches. The CDR3 covers 14 residues. The CDR3 coding sequence is TGCGCCATCAGTTCCGGGACAGATAACTATGGCTACACCTTC. Amino acid sequence: CAISSGTDNYGYTF.

To note about this clonotype: The CDR3 does not close with the conserved phenylalanine or tryptophan, likely indicating a read error. The chain combines TRBV12-3 or TRBV12-4 with TRBJ2-7; TRBD1 matches at 7 bases. The CDR3 is 14 residues long. V lost 6 bases to trimming and J lost 4 bases; unmatched junction nucleotides: 9. The CDR3 DNA reads TGTGCCAGCAGACCCGGGACAGATCATTACGAGCAGTACTTA. Its protein product is CASRPGTDHYEQYL.

A single count supports this clonotype. The chain joins TRBV12-3 or TRBV12-4 to TRBJ1-3, with 9 bases that match TRBD1. This CDR3 spans 18 amino acids. The CDR3 spells CVCNRPGTGIGSGNTIYF. Written as DNA, the CDR3 is TGTGTCTGCAATCGTCCCGGGACAGGGATCGGCTCTGGAAACACCATATATTTT.

To note about this clonotype: A much larger clone differs from this one at a single base, so this may be a read error. The V and J genes are TRBV4-1 and TRBJ1-3; TRBD1 might be the D (6 bases). This CDR3 region has 16 residues. From germline, CDR1 is MGHRA and CDR2 YSYEKL. This CDR3 reads CASSQDRGSSGKTIYF. DNA of the CDR3: TGCGCCAGCAGCCAAGACAGGGGTAGCTCTGGAAAGACCATATATTTT.

Comments on this clonotype: One end of the junction is discordant with germline, which a read error may explain. This chain links TRBV7-8 with TRBJ2-3; 12 positions agree with TRBD2. The CDR3 contains 15 residues. Germline V gives CDR1 SGHVS, CDR2 FQNEAQ. The CDR3 DNA reads as TGTACCAGCAGCATACTAGCGGGAGGAGTAGATACGCAGTATTTT. Protein product: CTSSILAGGVDTQYF.

Note on this clonotype: One junction end disagrees with the germline gene, perhaps due to a read error. Written as DNA, the CDR3 is TGCAGCGTTGAAACAAGTAGCGGAAACACAGATACGCAGTATTTC. It is translated as CSVETSSGNTDTQYF. The chain employs TRBV29-1 and TRBJ2-3; D is perhaps TRBD2 (6 bases). Germline loops: CDR1 SQVTM, CDR2 ANQGSEA. This CDR3 has 15 amino acids.

CDR3 sequence reads: CASRQARTRDEQYF. Here the CDR3 DNA reads TGCGCCAGCAGGCAAGCCAGGACACGGGACGAGCAGTACTTC. The chain employs TRBV10-2 and TRBJ2-7; D is possibly TRBD1 (5 bases). Germline assignment: CDR1 WSHSY and CDR2 SAAADI. Trimming cost V 6 bases and J 5 bases, with 17 bases left between them. The CDR3 loop spans 14 amino acids.

The chain employs TRBV19 and TRBJ2-2, with D unclear. The V end was cut by 9 bases, the J end by 9 bases, with 20 bases between. The CDR3 is made up of 14 amino acids. CDR1 is LNHDA, CDR2 SQIVND, per germline (reference sequence). CDR3 protein: CARQKTIGLRELFF. The CDR3 DNA follows: TGTGCCAGACAGAAAACCATAGGGCTCAGGGAGCTGTTTTTT.

This clonotype has more than one count but fewer than ten. Just one base apart from a much larger clone, this may be a read error. The chain carries TRBV12-3 or TRBV12-4 and TRBJ1-5; the D is unclear. The CDR3 consists of 12 residues. Trimming shortened V by 6 bases and J by 5 bases, and 8 bases separated the two germline ends. The CDR3 region is CASRVAHQPQHF. DNA for the CDR3: TGTGCCAGCAGGGTGGCGCATCAGCCCCAGCATTTT.

This clonotype was seen ten or more times. The rearrangement joins TRBV6-1 to TRBJ2-7; D possibly corresponds to TRBD1 (7 bases). Per the germline V gene, CDR1 is MNHNS and CDR2 is SASEGT. CDR3 size: 13 residues. V was trimmed by 8 bases and J by 5 bases, leaving 16 bases between them. The CDR3 bases are TGTGCCAGCGTAGGAGGGGGCCTGAACGAGCAGTACTTC. Translating gives CASVGGGLNEQYF.

Remarks on this clonotype: A much larger clone lies one base from this, so it may be a read error. The chain recombines TRBV6-5 with TRBJ1-1; D perhaps matches TRBD1 (6 bases). V lost 11 bases and J 8 bases, leaving 15 bases between the germline ends. From germline, CDR1 is MNHEY and CDR2 SVGAGI. The CDR3 length is 11 residues. The CDR3 nucleotides are TGTGCCGGCACCTCGAGGGGGGAAGCTTTCTTT. It specifies CAGTSRGEAFF.

A word on this clonotype: Germline and junction disagree at one end, which may indicate a read error. V gene TRBV5-4 combines with J gene TRBJ1-5; a possible D gene is TRBD1 (5 bases). From germline, CDR1 is SGHNT and CDR2 YYREEE (reference sequence). The CDR3 contains 14 residues. CDR3 DNA sequence: TGTGCCAGCAGCATGCAGGGCCGCAATCAACCCCAGCATTTT. Translated: CASSMQGRNQPQHF.

To note about this clonotype: Germline is not matched at one junction end, which may reflect a read error. The chain joins TRBV5-5 to TRBJ1-1; D may be TRBD1 (5 bases). From germline, CDR1 is SGHKS and CDR2 YYEKEE (reference sequence). This CDR3 is 14 amino acids long. Here the CDR3 DNA reads TGTGCCAGTAGCTCGGCAGGGCCGGGCACTGAAGCTTTCTTT. This codes for CASSSAGPGTEAFF.

On this clonotype itself: The junction departs from the called germline gene at one end, perhaps through a read error. This rearrangement joins TRBV6-2 or TRBV6-3 to TRBJ2-1; D is uncertain. This CDR3 has 14 residues. Per the germline V gene, CDR1 is MNHEY and CDR2 is SVGEGT. Here the CDR3 reads CASSYSSYYKEHFF. The CDR3 bases are TGTGCCAGCAGTTACTCTAGCTACTACAAAGAGCATTTCTTC.

Note on this clonotype: An end of the junction does not agree with germline; a read error may underlie this. The chain employs TRBV25-1 and TRBJ2-7; D remains ambiguous. There are 13 residues in the CDR3. The germline CDR1 and CDR2 sequences are MGHDK and SYGVNS. The CDR3 loop is CAGSESLPREQYF. In DNA, the CDR3 is TGTGCCGGCAGTGAATCCCTCCCAAGGGAGCAGTACTTC.

About this clonotype itself: The conserved phenylalanine or tryptophan normally closing the CDR3 is absent here, so this likely arose from a read error. The chain employs TRBV20-1 and TRBJ1-1, with D hard to call. The CDR3 has 13 amino acids. Germline V CDR1 and CDR2: DFQATT, SNEGSKA (reference sequence). The CDR3 here is CARADPMNTEAFS. In DNA form, the CDR3 reads TGCGCGAGGGCAGACCCCATGAACACTGAGGCTTTCTCT.

The table lists this clonotype with a few counts. This may be a read error: a much more frequent sequence differs by one nucleotide. No conserved phenylalanine or tryptophan is present at the end of the CDR3, so a read error is the likely explanation. V and J are TRBV28 and TRBJ2-5; 7 nucleotides line up with TRBD2. CDR1 is MDHEN, CDR2 SYDVKM, per germline. CDR3 length: 17 residues. The ends lost 6 bases at V and 0 bases at J; junction bases unmatched: 13. The CDR3 reads CASRTLEASGNQETQYL. The CDR3 DNA follows: TGTGCCAGCAGGACACTCGAGGCTAGCGGTAACCAAGAGACCCAGTACTTA.

Turning to this clonotype: A read error may explain this, as a much larger clone is one base away. This chain connects TRBV5-1 to TRBJ2-3; D call uncertain. The CDR3 covers 13 residues. Per germline, CDR1 SGHRS and CDR2 YFSETQ. V dropped 3 bases and J dropped 4 bases, with 9 bases sitting between them. The CDR3, as DNA: TGCGCCAGCAGCTCCCATTGGGCAGATACGCAGTATTTT. Its translation: CASSSHWADTQYF.

Of note for this clonotype: Being one base from a much bigger clone, this may be a read error. The V call is TRBV28, the J call TRBJ2-3; D gene ambiguous. Germline values: CDR1 MDHEN, CDR2 SYDVKM. This CDR3 spans 14 amino acids. V was pared by 5 bases and J by 0 bases, with 9 bases between. The CDR3 protein is CASSASSSTDTQYF. In DNA form, the CDR3 reads TGTGCCAGCAGTGCTTCTTCTAGCACAGATACGCAGTATTTT.

This sequence joins TRBV6-5 and TRBJ2-1, with no clear D. Germline V gene lookup returns CDR1 MNHEY and CDR2 SVGAGI. The CDR3 loop spans 15 amino acids. V was shortened by 5 bases and J by 2 bases, with 13 bases between the two germline ends. The CDR3 spells CASSPSTGPYNEQFF. In DNA, the CDR3 is TGTGCCAGCAGTCCATCGACTGGTCCCTACAATGAGCAGTTCTTC.

This rearrangement joins TRBV18 to TRBJ1-2, with 9 nucleotides matching TRBD1. The CDR3 consists of 14 residues. Germline V gene data show CDR1 as KGHSH and CDR2 as LQKENI. The junction had 7 bases not matched to a gene; V was cut back by 2 bases and J by 9 bases. This chain's CDR3 is CASSPADRGARYTF. The CDR3 DNA reads TGTGCCAGCTCACCAGCGGACAGGGGCGCACGCTACACCTTC.

Concerning this clonotype: At one end the junction does not follow the germline gene, possibly because of a read error. The genes are TRBV11-1 and TRBJ2-5; D remains unclear. The V gene's germline CDR1 is SGHAT and CDR2 FQDESV (reference sequence). This CDR3 spans 15 amino acids. CDR3 region: CARSLNPAYQETRYF. As DNA, the CDR3 is TGTGCCAGGAGCTTAAATCCAGCGTACCAAGAGACCCGGTACTTC.